This TCR beta chain was sequenced for a study of cytomegalovirus exposure and HLA in healthy donors. Whole-study results and caveats: The study put some 160 TCR beta chains on its list as cytomegalovirus-associated. Rarity held for most TCR sequences, but there were some public TCRs that occurred in many donors. Through in vitro validation, three CMV-associated chains were shown to be specific for CMV antigens.

With regard to this clone: The antigen is undetermined.

Only in-frame clones appear in the TCRdb table, and some are missing; sequencing was by immunoSEQ multiplex PCR. This table has some 170,000 clones, about 87% appearing once. Sequencing input: PBMCs. This clonotype originated in a woman aged 30 to 39 in good health and CMV-seronegative.

The CDR3 DNA reads TGTGCCAGCCGTCCCAGGTGGGGGGAGAACACTGAAGCTTTCTTT. Translation gives CASRPRWGENTEAFF. This chain links TRBV6-6 with TRBJ1-1; TRBD1 might be the D (5 bases). The CDR3 has 15 residues. The ends were cut back, 8 bases at V and 1 base at J, with 17 bases in the middle. Per germline, CDR1 MNHNY and CDR2 SVGAGI (reference sequence).